This T cell receptor (beta chain) was identified during a study of T cells in Graves' hyperthyroidism and ophthalmopathy. In its sample, this clonotype was seen many times. Amplification yielded TCR beta CDR3 regions, with RNA transcripts as the source. A first-round RT-PCR of the TCR CDR3 used the HTBI primer set. TCRdb analysed the multiplex PCR reads with MiXCR anew, one entry per CDR3 protein. This table holds more than 300,000 distinct CDR3 sequences, about 14% found once. Germline V gene lookup returns CDR1 ENHRY and CDR2 SYGVKD. J gave up 7 bases and V 11 bases, and 5 bases lay outside the gene matches. This CDR3 region has 12 residues.

The V and J genes are TRBV10-3 and TRBJ1-6; 7 bases are shared with TRBD1. This TCR was sampled from a woman between 55 and 75 years old with Graves' hyperthyroidism. The material sequenced was blood. CDR3 nucleotide sequence: TGTGCCGTGGGACAGCAAAATTCACCCCTCCACTTT. The encoded protein is CAVGQQNSPLHF.